The following is a TCR beta chain sequence with its context. The table came from immunoSEQ multiplex PCR; TCRdb's copy has only in-frame clones and leaves some out. This table has around 220,000 clones, 85% to 95% appearing once. The sample belongs to a study of blood T cell repertoires in COVID-19. This CDR3 has 15 amino acids. Trimming removed 0 bases from V and 9 bases from J, with 15 bases in between. The germline gives CDR1 LGHNA, CDR2 YSLEER. This chain connects TRBV4-3 to TRBJ1-5; D gene unclear. The receptor comes from a woman in her late teens or twenties who had recovered from COVID-19. The sequenced sample was PBMCs or T cells enriched from blood (not recorded which). The CDR3 sequence: CASSQEVAGNWPQHF. Written as DNA, the CDR3 is TGCGCCAGCAGCCAAGAGGTGGCCGGGAACTGGCCCCAGCATTTT.